The next 2 T cell receptor beta chains were all read from a single sample in a study of blood T cell repertoires in COVID-19. The repertoire was sequenced with immunoSEQ multiplex PCR; TCRdb's copy has only in-frame clones and lacks some. Among hundreds of thousands of clones, about 86% were seen once, and the ten largest hold 3% to 3.5%. The sample taken for sequencing was PBMCs or T cells enriched from blood (not recorded which). These TCRs come from a woman aged 45-60 years in a cohort exposed to, infected with or recovered from COVID-19 (not recorded which).

This sequence joins TRBV27 and TRBJ1-5; 9 nucleotides match TRBD1. The CDR3 spans 15 residues. The ends lost 5 bases at V and 6 bases at J; junction bases unmatched: 8. The germline CDR1 and CDR2 sequences are MNHEY and SMNVEV (reference sequence). This CDR3 is CASSPRGTGRQPQHF. The DNA of the CDR3 is TGTGCCAGCAGTCCCCGCGGGACAGGGCGTCAGCCCCAGCATTTT.

This sequence joins TRBV7-2 and TRBJ1-3; the match to TRBD1 covers 11 bases. This CDR3 is 17 amino acids long. V dropped 2 bases and J dropped 2; count of bases not matched to a gene: 5. Germline V gives CDR1 SGHTA, CDR2 FQGNSA. The CDR3 here is CASSLWGTGGAGNTIYF. The CDR3 DNA reads TGTGCCAGCAGCTTATGGGGGACAGGGGGTGCTGGAAACACCATATATTTT. Filled out from reference TRBV7-2 and TRBJ1-3, the complete variable domain reads GAGVSQSPSNKVTEKGKDVELRCDPISGHTALYWYRQSLGQGLEFLIYFQGNSAPDKSGLPSDRFSAERTGGSVSTLTIQRTQQEDSAVYLCASSLWGTGGAGNTIYFGEGSWLTVV.